These 21 T cell receptor beta chains originate from one sample sequenced in a study of a mutant IDH1 vaccine in newly diagnosed glioma. Assay: immunoSEQ multiplex PCR; the TCRdb copy retains only in-frame clones and omits some. The sample shows approximately 50,000 clones, approximately 87% of them seen only once. Time point noted: week 23, last vaccination. The vaccine gave 300 ug of a 20-mer mutant IDH1 peptide subcutaneously per dose. For these TCRs, the target antigens are not known. Sample: PBMCs, taken from a glioma patient whose treatment included an IDH1 peptide vaccine. The source of these receptors is a man aged 35-49 years with glioma.

V gene TRBV4-3 combines with J gene TRBJ2-5; no definite D call. Trimming removed 4 bases at V and 10 bases at J, with 16 bases between. Germline values: CDR1 LGHNA, CDR2 YSLEER. The CDR3 runs to 13 residues. The CDR3 sequence: CASSPGQAGDQYF. The CDR3 nucleotides are TGCGCCAGCAGCCCTGGGCAAGCTGGCGACCAGTACTTC.

The V gene is TRBV7-3, the J gene TRBJ1-5; tentatively, D is TRBD1 (5 bases). There are 13 residues in the CDR3. The germline gives CDR1 SGHTA, CDR2 FQGTGA. Deletions cut 3 bases from V and 5 bases from J, with 8 bases between. The CDR3 spells CASSFGGDQPQHF. The CDR3 DNA is TGTGCCAGCAGCTTCGGGGGAGATCAGCCCCAGCATTTT.

This sequence joins TRBV19 and TRBJ1-3; no clear D. V was trimmed by 6 bases and J by 0 bases, leaving 18 bases between them. This CDR3 region has 17 residues. Germline lookup yields CDR1 LNHDA and CDR2 SQIVND (reference sequence). CDR3 DNA: TGTGCCAGTAGCGCCGGGGTACGATCAGTCTCTGGAAACACCATATATTTT. It translates to CASSAGVRSVSGNTIYF.

The genes are TRBV7-2 and TRBJ2-7; 10 bases align to TRBD2. This CDR3 is built from 15 residues. Germline V gene lookup returns CDR1 SGHTA and CDR2 FQGNSA. V dropped 5 bases and J dropped 0; count of bases not matched to a gene: 4. The chain's CDR3 is CASSPTSGRSYEQYF. The CDR3 DNA reads as TGTGCCAGCAGCCCGACTAGCGGGCGCTCCTACGAGCAGTACTTC.

The chain carries TRBV7-9 and TRBJ2-7, with 7 bases fitting TRBD1. Per the germline V gene, CDR1 is SEHNR and CDR2 is FQNEAQ (reference sequence). This CDR3 region has 17 residues. With 1 base clipped from V and 0 bases from J, the junction kept 9 bases outside the gene matches. CDR3 region: CASSLGVGGHSSYEQYF. As DNA, the CDR3 is TGTGCCAGCAGCTTAGGGGTAGGGGGCCATAGCTCCTACGAGCAGTACTTC. The full variable domain, completed using reference TRBV7-9 and TRBJ2-7, is DTGVSQNPRHKITKRGQNVTFRCDPISEHNRLYWYRQTLGQGPEFLTYFQNEAQLEKSRLLSDRFSAERPKGSFSTLEIQRTEQGDSAMYLCASSLGVGGHSSYEQYFGPGTRLTVT.

The V gene is TRBV7-9, the J gene TRBJ1-4; D is unclear. Germline V gives CDR1 SEHNR, CDR2 FQNEAQ (reference sequence). The CDR3 loop spans 18 amino acids. Trimming stripped 5 bases from V and 6 bases from J, with 25 bases between. The CDR3 DNA reads as TGTGCCAGCAGCGGACTACGACGGATAGGTGGGCGCGATGAAAAACTGTTTTTT. Its protein is CASSGLRRIGGRDEKLFF.

The chain joins TRBV5-5 to TRBJ1-4, with a weak D call TRBD1 (5 bases). CDR1 is SGHKS, CDR2 YYEKEE, per germline (reference sequence). V gave up 0 bases and J gave up 3 bases, with 9 bases separating them. The CDR3 runs 15 residues. CDR3 amino acids: CASSLDPGPNEKLFF. CDR3 nucleotides: TGTGCCAGCAGCTTGGACCCGGGGCCTAATGAAAAACTGTTTTTT.

This clone has more than one count but fewer than ten. This specimen includes other DNA sequences encoding the same CDR3. The chain employs TRBV20-1 and TRBJ1-1, with unresolved D. The V end lost 0 bases, the J end lost 1 base, and 0 bases lay between the germline ends. Germline V CDR1 and CDR2: DFQATT, SNEGSKA (reference sequence). CDR3 length: 11 amino acids. The DNA of the CDR3 is TGCAGTGCTAGAGAGAACACTGAAGCTTTCTTT. It yields the protein CSARENTEAFF.

This sequence joins TRBV18 and TRBJ2-3; D is perhaps TRBD2 (6 bases). Between the trimmed V and J ends, which lost 3 bases and 4 bases, there was a span of 11 bases. CDR1 is KGHSH and CDR2 is LQKENI in the germline V gene. The CDR3 extends over 14 amino acids. CDR3 DNA sequence: TGTGCCAGCTCACCTGGGCTAGCGCCAGATACGCAGTATTTT. Translated: CASSPGLAPDTQYF.

The genes are TRBV6-1 and TRBJ1-2; D is unclear. In germline, CDR1 is MNHNS, CDR2 SASEGT. The V end lost 6 bases, the J end lost 8 bases, and 19 bases lay between the germline ends. The CDR3 is 14 amino acids. In nucleotides, the CDR3 is TGTGCCAGCAGCCCTAGCGGGCAAGGGAAAGGCTACACCTTC. Encoded protein: CASSPSGQGKGYTF.

This clone has more than one count but fewer than ten. The chain recombines TRBV7-2 with TRBJ1-5; possibly TRBD1 for D (5 bases). The germline gives CDR1 SGHTA, CDR2 FQGNSA. This CDR3 spans 15 amino acids. With 6 bases removed from V and 1 base from J, the gap between germline ends came to 13 bases. The CDR3 sequence is CASSIQKGSNQPQHF. CDR3 sequence (DNA): TGTGCCAGCAGTATCCAGAAGGGGAGCAATCAGCCCCAGCATTTT.

The chain recombines TRBV18 with TRBJ1-1; D uncertain. Germline loops: CDR1 KGHSH, CDR2 LQKENI. The CDR3 length is 12 residues. V was pared by 3 bases and J by 7 bases, with 9 bases between. CDR3: CASSPATYEAFF. The CDR3 bases are TGTGCCAGCTCACCCGCAACGTATGAAGCTTTCTTT.

This clone was seen only once. The rearrangement uses TRBV29-1 and TRBJ1-1; D is perhaps TRBD1 (6 bases). CDR1 SQVTM and CDR2 ANQGSEA come from the germline V gene. V lost 6 bases and J lost 1, with 12 bases in between. The CDR3 length is 13 residues. CDR3 in DNA: TGCAGCGTCCGGGACATCCCGAACACTGAAGCTTTCTTT. Its protein product is CSVRDIPNTEAFF.

This clone has more than one count but fewer than ten. V usage is TRBV5-1 and J usage is TRBJ2-1; D is perhaps TRBD2 (6 bases). The CDR3 sequence is 15 residues long. Trimming took 2 bases from V and 9 from J, leaving 18 bases between them. Germline assignment: CDR1 SGHRS and CDR2 YFSETQ. The CDR3 loop is CASSFLQGSGVEQFF. The CDR3 nucleotides read TGCGCCAGCAGCTTCCTTCAGGGTTCGGGGGTTGAGCAGTTCTTC.

The chain links TRBV7-2 to TRBJ2-3, with D maybe TRBD2 (5 bases). CDR3 length equals 15 residues. Per the germline V gene, CDR1 is SGHTA and CDR2 is FQGNSA. V lost 3 bases and J lost 2, with 12 bases in between. The CDR3 reads CASSFRDYPTDTQYF. The CDR3 nucleotides are TGTGCCAGCAGCTTCCGAGACTACCCCACAGATACGCAGTATTTT.

CDR3 amino acids: CASSYSGAGLAYEQYF. Here the CDR3 DNA reads TGTGCCAGCAGTTACTCGGGAGCGGGGTTAGCCTACGAGCAGTACTTC. V usage is TRBV6-5 and J usage is TRBJ2-7; 7 positions agree with TRBD2. V shed 0 bases and J 2 bases; nucleotides not matched to a gene: 7. The CDR3 consists of 16 residues. Germline V CDR1 and CDR2: MNHEY, SVGAGI.

The rearrangement uses TRBV5-5 and TRBJ2-3; D is unresolved. V lost 0 bases, J lost 5 bases, and 10 bases lay in between. This CDR3 contains 14 residues. CDR1 and CDR2 from the germline V gene are SGHKS and YYEKEE (reference sequence). The CDR3 DNA follows: TGTGCCAGCAGCTTGGGGTCAGCCGGAGATACGCAGTATTTT. Translating gives CASSLGSAGDTQYF. The full variable domain, in which reference TRBV5-5 and TRBJ2-3 provide the parts outside the CDR3, is DAGVTQSPTHLIKTRGQQVTLRCSPISGHKSVSWYQQVLGQGPQFIFQYYEKEERGRGNFPDRFSARQFPNYSSELNVNALLLGDSALYLCASSLGSAGDTQYFGPGTRLTVL.

The chain links TRBV6-1 to TRBJ1-5; unclear D gene. The CDR3 consists of 16 residues. Trimming shortened V by 1 base and J by 0 bases, and 10 bases separated the two germline ends. CDR1 MNHNS and CDR2 SASEGT come from the germline V gene. CDR3 protein: CASSEDWRNSNQPQHF. CDR3 bases: TGTGCCAGCAGTGAAGACTGGAGGAATAGCAATCAGCCCCAGCATTTT.

The V gene is TRBV10-3, the J gene TRBJ1-5; D perhaps matches TRBD1 (5 bases). The V and J ends lost 10 bases and 0 bases respectively, with 13 bases between them. CDR1 and CDR2 from the germline V gene are ENHRY and SYGVKD. This CDR3 is built from 14 residues. This CDR3 reads CATLDSHSNQPQHF. Here the CDR3 DNA reads TGTGCCACCCTCGACAGTCATAGCAATCAGCCCCAGCATTTT.

The CDR3 protein is CASSLVRGGRNIQYF. CDR3 nucleotides: TGTGCCAGCAGCTTAGTACGTGGTGGGAGAAACATTCAGTACTTC. The rearrangement uses TRBV7-9 and TRBJ2-4; D possibly corresponds to TRBD2 (5 bases). Trimming shortened V by 1 base and J by 6 bases, and 13 bases separated the two germline ends. This CDR3 comprises 15 residues. The germline gives CDR1 SEHNR, CDR2 FQNEAQ (reference sequence).

This chain links TRBV2 with TRBJ2-5; TRBD2 matches 11 bases. Germline V gene data show CDR1 as SNHLY and CDR2 as FYNNEI. The CDR3 totals 14 residues. V lost 6 bases and J lost 7; bases outside the gene matches: 7. Here the CDR3 DNA reads TGTGCCAGCAGCCCCACTAGCGGGAGTGTGACCCAGTACTTC. It translates to CASSPTSGSVTQYF.